The clone carrying this T cell receptor (beta chain) was found a few times. The V gene lost 5 bases and the J gene lost 1 base, with 19 bases spanning the gap. CDR1 and CDR2 from the germline V gene are SGHRS and YFSETQ. The CDR3 extends over 17 amino acids. MiXCR, run by TCRdb on the 5' RACE reads, gives a single entry per CDR3 protein. The sample lists approximately 40,000 distinct CDR3 sequences, about 30% occurring once. V gene TRBV5-1 combines with J gene TRBJ2-1; a weak D match, TRBD2 (5 bases). Sequenced sample: tumor-infiltrating memory CD4+ T cells sorted from the breast tumor. Subset: memory CD4+ T cells, CD4+CD45RO+CD25-. This TCR derives from a female donor with breast cancer. DNA of the CDR3: TGCGCCAGCAGTCCAAGCTTAGGTGCGGGTTCCTACAATGAGCAGTTCTTC. It translates to CASSPSLGAGSYNEQFF.